This T cell receptor beta chain originates from a study of blood T cell repertoires in COVID-19. As for the study in general: COVID-19 samples collected from the United States, Italy and Spain covered acute and convalescent phases.

Profiled with immunoSEQ multiplex PCR; TCRdb holds only in-frame clones, not every one. The data contain hundreds of thousands of clones, over 85% of them singletons. Specimen: PBMCs or T cells enriched from blood (not recorded which). The TCR originated in a man between 60 and 75 years old who had recovered from COVID-19.

DNA of the CDR3: TGTGCCAGCAGCTTGCCGGGTAGCGGGGCGCGGACGCAGTATTTT. This sequence encodes CASSLPGSGARTQYF. The chain combines TRBV11-2 with TRBJ2-3; 8 bases are shared with TRBD2. V lost 3 bases, J lost 9 bases, and 11 bases stayed unmatched. Looked up from germline, CDR1 is SGHAT and CDR2 is FQNNGV. This CDR3 has 15 residues.